This T cell receptor (beta chain) was captured in a study of cytomegalovirus exposure and HLA in healthy donors. Overall study results and limits: Only CMV serostatus was available as immune exposure information.

In this sample, this clone turned up a few times. Its matching antigen is unknown. Germline loops: CDR1 SNHLY, CDR2 FYNNEI. V lost 9 bases to trimming and J lost 2 bases, with 13 bases between them. This CDR3 comprises 13 residues. PCR was performed using 60 Vbeta and 13 Jbeta primers. Libraries were prepared by immunoSEQ multiplex PCR; TCRdb keeps only in-frame clonotypes and omits some of them. The sample includes over 60,000 clones, about three quarters of them seen just once. J is TRBJ1-1 and V is TRBV2; possible D gene TRBD1, 5 bases. The sequenced sample was PBMCs. The sequence was collected from a woman in her twenties or thirties in good health and CMV-seropositive. CDR3 nucleotide sequence: TGTGCCAGTAGACCGACAGCTAACACTGAAGCTTTCTTT. Protein product: CASRPTANTEAFF.